Shown below are 18 T cell receptor beta chains from a single sample sequenced in a study of CD8 T cells in Susac syndrome. The RNA, about 0.5 to 1 ug, was put through reverse transcription using random hexamers. Via MiXCR, TCRdb re-called the immunoSEQ multiplex PCR reads, giving one row per CDR3 protein. The sample has about 83,000 distinct CDR3 sequences, approximately 96% seen once. Sequenced sample: CD8+ T cells from PBMCs. The receptors stem from a human donor with Susac syndrome.

The chain is built from TRBV29-1 and TRBJ1-1; tentative D call: TRBD1 (6 bases). This CDR3 contains 16 residues. Germline V gene lookup returns CDR1 SQVTM and CDR2 ANQGSEA. The germline V and J ends were trimmed by 6 bases and 0 bases, with 20 bases remaining between them. Here the CDR3 DNA reads TGCAGCGTCGGACTCTCCCGGGGGGCTATGAACACTGAAGCTTTCTTT. It specifies CSVGLSRGAMNTEAFF.

CDR3 DNA sequence: TGTGCCAGCAGCTTGGAGCTAGCGCGGAGCACAGATACGCAGTATTTT. It codes for CASSLELARSTDTQYF. This chain uses TRBV5-4 with TRBJ2-3, with D possibly being TRBD2 (6 bases). The length of the CDR3 is 16 residues. Trimming took 0 bases from V and 0 from J, leaving 11 bases between them. Germline V lookup: CDR1 SGHNT, CDR2 YYREEE (reference sequence).

The count of this clonotype is one. The chain combines TRBV2 with TRBJ2-5, with D tentatively TRBD1 or TRBD2 (5 bases each). V was trimmed by 7 bases and J by 3 bases, leaving 21 bases between them. The CDR3 is 16 amino acids. Germline V gene data show CDR1 as SNHLY and CDR2 as FYNNEI. For the CDR3, the DNA is TGTGCCAGCAATCTTCCATCAGCGAGAGGGGAAGAGACCCAGTACTTC. Its protein is CASNLPSARGEETQYF.

This chain connects TRBV23-1 to TRBJ2-1; 12 bases align to TRBD2. TRBV23-1 is an open reading frame, and its role is uncertain. CDR3 length equals 17 residues. The ends lost 3 bases at V and 2 bases at J; junction bases unmatched: 5. The CDR3 nucleotides are TGCGCCAGCAGTCACCGGACTAGCGGGACCACCTACAATGAGCAGTTCTTC. This translates into CASSHRTSGTTYNEQFF.

The genes are TRBV12-3 or TRBV12-4 and TRBJ1-2; D is perhaps TRBD1 (6 bases). The V end was cut by 4 bases, the J end by 6 bases, with 33 bases between. The CDR3 is 20 amino acids. The CDR3 nucleotides read TGTGCCAGCAGTTACTCGTCCCGGGACACACAGTTCGAGAGTTTCGATGGCTACACCTTC. Protein: CASSYSSRDTQFESFDGYTF.

The chain employs TRBV28 and TRBJ2-7, with 8 nucleotides matching TRBD1. The CDR3 covers 15 residues. V gave up 4 bases and J gave up 4 bases; unmatched junction bases: 9. Germline CDR1 MDHEN, CDR2 SYDVKM. In DNA form, the CDR3 reads TGTGCCAGCAGTTCGGGACAGGCAATAGTTTACGAGCAGTACTTC. Translation gives CASSSGQAIVYEQYF.

This clonotype appeared a single time. This chain connects TRBV19 to TRBJ2-3; D is undetermined. The germline V gene has CDR1 LNHDA and CDR2 SQIVND (reference sequence). V dropped 5 bases and J dropped 6 bases, with 12 bases sitting between them. This CDR3 has 13 residues. CDR3 DNA sequence: TGTGCCAGTAGTTTTCGACGGTCGGATACGCAGTATTTT. It specifies CASSFRRSDTQYF.

CDR3 sequence (DNA): TGCAGTGCTCCCGGGACGGGGACTGGAAACACCATATATTTT. It yields the protein CSAPGTGTGNTIYF. V and J are TRBV20-1 and TRBJ1-3; tentatively, D is TRBD1 (5 bases). The CDR3 consists of 14 residues. Germline CDR1 reads DFQATT; CDR2 reads SNEGSKA (reference sequence). The germline V and J ends were trimmed by 5 bases and 2 bases, with 13 bases remaining between them.

The chain is built from TRBV7-8 and TRBJ1-1, with a weak D call TRBD1 (6 bases). The CDR3 spans 15 residues. The ends were cut back, 4 bases at V and 4 bases at J, with 16 bases in the middle. Germline loops: CDR1 SGHVS, CDR2 FQNEAQ. CDR3 nucleotide sequence: TGTGCCAGCAGCTCCAGGGGTCAGCTCAGCACTGAAGCTTTCTTT. Translation gives CASSSRGQLSTEAFF.

The chain employs TRBV13 and TRBJ2-1, with 7 bases aligning to TRBD1. The CDR3 loop spans 16 amino acids. Per germline, CDR1 PRHDT and CDR2 FYEKMQ (reference sequence). Trimming removed 4 bases from V and 3 bases from J; junction bases left unmatched: 9. CDR3 in amino acids: CASSSGVRDSYNEQFF. The CDR3 DNA is TGTGCCAGCAGCTCAGGAGTGAGGGACAGCTACAATGAGCAGTTCTTC.

This sequence joins TRBV28 and TRBJ2-7, with D unclear. This CDR3 has 15 residues. V shed 3 bases and J shed 0 bases, with 12 bases lying between them. Per germline, CDR1 MDHEN and CDR2 SYDVKM. Here the CDR3 reads CASSFRKGNSYEQYF. CDR3 coding DNA: TGTGCCAGCAGTTTTAGGAAGGGAAACTCCTACGAGCAGTACTTC.

V is TRBV27 and J is TRBJ1-5, with no clear D. The germline V gene has CDR1 MNHEY and CDR2 SMNVEV (reference sequence). The CDR3 runs 13 residues. V lost 5 bases, J lost 3 bases, and 8 bases lay in between. Here the CDR3 DNA reads TGTGCCAGCAGTCGTCGGGCCAATCAGCCCCAGCATTTT. This translates into CASSRRANQPQHF.

Details on this clonotype: Germline and junction disagree at one end, which may indicate a read error. The chain has TRBV7-6 and TRBJ2-3; D possibly corresponds to TRBD1 (5 bases). The CDR3 extends over 14 amino acids. Germline V gene sequence: CDR1 SGHVS, CDR2 FNYEAQ. This CDR3 reads CASSPGPYTGTQYF. CDR3 in DNA: TGTGCCAGCAGCCCCGGGCCGTACACAGGTACGCAGTATTTT.

V and J are TRBV20-1 and TRBJ1-1, with D possibly matching TRBD1 (5 bases). The CDR3 length is 15 residues. Germline lookup yields CDR1 DFQATT and CDR2 SNEGSKA (reference sequence). Trimming cost V 6 bases and J 4 bases, with 21 bases left between them. This CDR3 reads CSAPGLDVGSTEAFF. In DNA form, the CDR3 reads TGCAGTGCCCCAGGGTTGGACGTGGGAAGCACTGAAGCTTTCTTT.

The V call is TRBV9, the J call TRBJ2-1; no reliable D call. Per the germline V gene, CDR1 is SGDLS and CDR2 is YYNGEE. V was cut by 1 base and J by 8 bases, with 7 bases left in between. The CDR3 contains 12 residues. The CDR3 here is CASSVTSDEQFF. The CDR3 DNA follows: TGTGCCAGCAGCGTAACCTCCGATGAGCAGTTCTTC. Looking up the rest from reference TRBV9 and TRBJ2-1 gives the full variable domain: DSGVTQTPKHLITATGQRVTLRCSPRSGDLSVYWYQQSLDQGLQFLIQYYNGEERAKGNILERFSAQQFPDLHSELNLSSLELGDSALYFCASSVTSDEQFFGPGTRLTVL.

This chain links TRBV6-5 with TRBJ2-7; 9 bases match TRBD2. V shed 6 bases and J 0 bases; nucleotides not matched to a gene: 3. The CDR3 runs to 14 residues. CDR1 is MNHEY and CDR2 is SVGAGI in the germline V gene. CDR3 bases: TGTGCCAGCAGACCGCGGGGGGGCTCCTACGAGCAGTACGTC. Its translation is CASRPRGGSYEQYV.

V and J are TRBV11-2 and TRBJ2-7, with a weak D call TRBD2 (6 bases). The CDR3 covers 14 residues. The V end lost 9 bases, the J end lost 0 bases, and 15 bases lay between the germline ends. Germline V lookup: CDR1 SGHAT, CDR2 FQNNGV. CDR3 residues: CASRGGRSSYEQYF. For the CDR3, the DNA is TGTGCCAGTCGTGGAGGGCGGAGCTCCTACGAGCAGTACTTC.

The gene calls are TRBV19 and TRBJ1-2; a possible D gene is TRBD1 (5 bases). The CDR3 contains 18 residues. Trimming shortened V by 6 bases and J by 3 bases, and 26 bases separated the two germline ends. Germline V gene data show CDR1 as LNHDA and CDR2 as SQIVND (reference sequence). This chain's CDR3 is CASSGSDRGRRLDYGYTF. The CDR3 DNA reads as TGTGCCAGTAGCGGGTCAGACAGAGGGAGGCGGCTAGACTATGGCTACACCTTC.